The rows below give T cell receptor beta chains drawn from one sample of a study of PD-1 blockade in mismatch repair-deficient tumors. Assay: immunoSEQ multiplex PCR; the TCRdb copy retains only in-frame clones and omits some. Altogether around 130,000 clones are present, roughly 90% being singletons, with the ten largest covering over 9.5%. The sequenced sample was peripheral blood, obtained approximately 69 weeks after starting pembrolizumab. These TCRs come from an adult with mismatch repair-deficient cancer. Each CDR3 is given with its conserved first and last residue. Each record gives: D gene, J gene, V gene, CDR3 DNA, CDR3 protein. The D gene is left open where the match is weak.

D gene: .; J gene: TRBJ1-1; V gene: TRBV19; CDR3 DNA: TGTGCCAGTACCTCCCGCCCGGACATGAACACTGAAGCTTTCTTT; CDR3 protein: CASTSRPDMNTEAFF
D gene: .; J gene: TRBJ2-7; V gene: TRBV30; CDR3 DNA: TGTGCCTGGAGTGTAGGACATGTTTACGAGCAGTACTTC; CDR3 protein: CAWSVGHVYEQYF
D gene: .; J gene: TRBJ2-7; V gene: TRBV20-1; CDR3 DNA: TGCAGTGCTAGAGGGGTCGAGCAGTACTTC; CDR3 protein: CSARGVEQYF
D gene: TRBD1; J gene: TRBJ1-5; V gene: TRBV6-1; CDR3 DNA: TGTGCCAGCAGTTTTGCCGGGACAGGAGGGGGGCCCCAGCATTTT; CDR3 protein: CASSFAGTGGGPQHF
D gene: TRBD1; J gene: TRBJ1-2; V gene: TRBV30; CDR3 DNA: TGTGCCTGGGACAGGGACTATGGCTACACCTTC; CDR3 protein: CAWDRDYGYTF
D gene: .; J gene: TRBJ2-2; V gene: TRBV6-5; CDR3 DNA: TGTGCCAGCAGTTGGGTTCACACCGGGGAGCTGTTTTTT; CDR3 protein: CASSWVHTGELFF
D gene: TRBD2; J gene: TRBJ2-1; V gene: TRBV6-6; CDR3 DNA: TGTGCCAGCAGTTCCGGGACTAGCGGAACTAATGAGCAGTTCTTC; CDR3 protein: CASSSGTSGTNEQFF
D gene: .; J gene: TRBJ2-1; V gene: TRBV6-5; CDR3 DNA: TGTGCCAGCAGTTACTCACGTGAGCAGTTCTTC; CDR3 protein: CASSYSREQFF
D gene: .; J gene: TRBJ2-2; V gene: TRBV6-5; CDR3 DNA: TGTGCCAGCAGTTACTATCCGAACACCGGGGAGCTGTTTTTT; CDR3 protein: CASSYYPNTGELFF
D gene: TRBD2; J gene: TRBJ2-5; V gene: TRBV30; CDR3 DNA: TGTGCCTGGGGCTTTAGCGGGAGGTCGGAGACCCAGTACTTC; CDR3 protein: CAWGFSGRSETQYF
D gene: .; J gene: TRBJ2-7; V gene: TRBV9; CDR3 DNA: TGTGCCAGCAGCTCCTCAGGGGGGTACGAGCAGTACTTC; CDR3 protein: CASSSSGGYEQYF
D gene: .; J gene: TRBJ2-7; V gene: TRBV11-2; CDR3 DNA: TGTGCCAGCAGCTTGCCCGTTTTTGGCAGTCGGCAGTACTTC; CDR3 protein: CASSLPVFGSRQYF